This T cell receptor beta chain came from a study of T cells in Graves' hyperthyroidism and ophthalmopathy. This clonotype occurred a few times. Authors of the study amplified TCR beta CDR3 regions from RNA transcripts. A first-round RT-PCR of the TCR CDR3 used the HTBI primer set. TCRdb re-called the multiplex PCR reads with MiXCR, one entry per CDR3 protein. The profile shows a few hundred thousand distinct CDR3 sequences, more than 15% of them singletons. The sample was blood. The receptor was derived from a woman aged 25-40 years with Graves' ophthalmopathy.

CDR3 DNA sequence: TGCAGTGCTGAGCCGGGACTAGCGGGAGTTGGAGATACGCAGTATTTT. Protein: CSAEPGLAGVGDTQYF. V is TRBV20-1 and J is TRBJ2-3, with TRBD2 identical over 14 bases. Per germline, CDR1 DFQATT and CDR2 SNEGSKA (reference sequence). J was trimmed by 5 bases and V by 5 bases; bases with no gene match: 9. The length of the CDR3 is 16 residues.